This T cell receptor beta chain was recovered during a study of T cells after yellow fever vaccination. V was clipped by 8 bases and J by 2 bases, with 14 bases between them. The CDR3 sequence is 14 residues long. Germline V lookup: CDR1 SGHVS, CDR2 FNYEAQ. TCR cDNA was made by 5'RACE template switching, adding a universal primer site and UMIs. Each CDR3 protein gets one entry after TCRdb re-called the 5' RACE reads with MiXCR. Seen here are 350,000 or so distinct CDR3 sequences, 7% to 10% observed once, and the top ten hold around 17%. There are a few counts of this clonotype. This TCR derives from a man younger than 35 who received the YFV17D yellow fever vaccine. The sample was PBMCs, taken about 41 days after the first yellow fever vaccination. This chain joins TRBV7-6 and TRBJ2-3; the D call may be TRBD1 or TRBD2 (5 bases each). In nucleotides, the CDR3 is TGTGCCAGCGTCAACGGGGCCCTCACAGATACGCAGTATTTT. Translated, it gives CASVNGALTDTQYF.